The 9 T cell receptor beta chains listed next were all sequenced from one sample in a study of low-dose radiotherapy and immunotherapy resistance in tumors. Described time point: after trial treatment. Treatment specified: LDRT plus nivolumab, ipilimumab, low-dose cyclophosphamide and aspirin (RACIN trial). First-strand cDNA used TRAV- and TRBV-specific primers, covering alpha and beta chains. TCRs were amplified for 15 to 20 PCR cycles with a constant-region primer and V-primer adapter. TCRdb re-analysed the reads in MiXCR, keeping a single row per CDR3 protein. The sample comprises 95,000 to 100,000 distinct CDR3 sequences, around 21% of which are singletons, and about 4% rests with the top ten. Source: PBMCs, taken after low-dose radiotherapy plus immunotherapy. The receptors here all came from a male donor with prostate cancer.

The chain uses TRBV18 and TRBJ2-7; 11 bases are shared with TRBD1. V was pared by 3 bases and J by 4 bases, with 5 bases of the junction left unmatched. CDR3 length: 15 residues. Germline loops: CDR1 KGHSH, CDR2 LQKENI. CDR3 nucleotides: TGTGCCAGCTCACCGGGACAGGGGGGAACTTACGAGCAGTACTTC. It translates to CASSPGQGGTYEQYF.

This clonotype was detected many times. The chain links TRBV28 to TRBJ2-6; D call uncertain. The CDR3 covers 13 residues. Trimming pared 6 bases from V and 2 bases from J, leaving 5 bases between. Germline CDR1 reads MDHEN; CDR2 reads SYDVKM. CDR3 region: CASSPPGANVLTF. The DNA of the CDR3 is TGTGCCAGCAGCCCGCCTGGGGCCAACGTCCTGACTTTC.

With respect to this clonotype: A read error is likely here: a far larger clone is one base away. The chain carries TRBV5-4 and TRBJ2-5; no reliable D call. Looked up from germline, CDR1 is SGHNT and CDR2 is YYREEE (reference sequence). The CDR3 totals 13 residues. V was pared by 2 bases and J by 11 bases, with 16 bases between. The CDR3: CASSFGPNNEQYF. CDR3 DNA: TGTGCCAGCAGCTTTGGCCCTAACAATGAGCAGTACTTC.

In its sample, this clonotype was seen many times. Here the CDR3 reads CATGDISYEQYF. The DNA for the CDR3 is TGTGCCACTGGGGACATCTCCTACGAGCAGTACTTC. This sequence joins TRBV6-2 or TRBV6-3 and TRBJ2-7; a possible D gene is TRBD1 (6 bases). The CDR3 length is 12 residues. Germline-derived CDR1 and CDR2 are MNHEY and SVGEGT. The germline V and J ends were trimmed by 10 bases and 0 bases, with 10 bases remaining between them.

Concerning this clonotype: The limits of the CDR3 on the DNA are not certain, so only TCRdb's listed CDR3 is given. This chain links TRBV7-8 with TRBJ2-2; TRBD2 is the table's D call, not checked against the DNA. The CDR3 contains 18 residues when both ends are counted. The germline gives CDR1 SGHVS, CDR2 FQNEAQ. The CDR3 sequence is CASSLELVLGGELFFFFF.

To note about this clonotype: A far larger clone is off by one base, so a read error is likely. This chain connects TRBV2 to TRBJ2-7, with 7 bases fitting TRBD1. This CDR3 has 13 residues. The junction had 7 bases not matched to a gene; V was cut back by 8 bases and J by 3 bases. The germline V gene has CDR1 SNHLY and CDR2 FYNNEI. CDR3 sequence (DNA): TGTGCCAGCCAAAAGCAGGGGGTCTACGAGCAGTACTTC. Its translation: CASQKQGVYEQYF.

This clonotype has at least ten counts. This chain joins TRBV5-1 and TRBJ1-2; weak D call: TRBD1 (5 bases). Trimming stripped 2 bases from V and 8 bases from J, with 13 bases between. The CDR3 is 13 amino acids. The germline CDR1 and CDR2 sequences are SGHRS and YFSETQ. CDR3 sequence (DNA): TGCGCCAGCAGCTTAGATGGGGCGACGGGCTACACCTTC. It yields the protein CASSLDGATGYTF.

The table lists this clonotype with many counts. The chain couples TRBV12-3 or TRBV12-4 to TRBJ2-3, with 9 bases matching TRBD1. The length of the CDR3 is 16 residues. V gave up 6 bases and J gave up 4 bases; unmatched junction bases: 11. The chain's CDR3 is CASRHSGTGMADTQYF. The CDR3 DNA is TGTGCCAGCAGGCATTCCGGGACAGGGATGGCAGATACGCAGTATTTT.

This clonotype was detected a few times. The chain has TRBV27 and TRBJ1-2; D gene uncertain. The germline V gene encodes CDR1 MNHEY and CDR2 SMNVEV (reference sequence). Trimming cost V 0 bases and J 7 bases, with 12 bases left between them. The CDR3 runs 14 residues. For the CDR3, the DNA is TGTGCCAGCAGTTTATCCTGGGCCGGACGTGGCTACACCTTC. Its protein is CASSLSWAGRGYTF.